This TCR beta chain was sequenced during a study of CD8+ T cells in alopecia areata. The overall study: Twice daily, treated patients received 5 to 10 mg of oral tofacitinib. Tofacitinib continued for 6 to 18 months and was then withheld for 6 months. Whole-study results and caveats: Sequencing of scalp samples also captures resident alphabeta T cells of normal skin.

Extracted RNA was reverse transcribed into cDNA, the sequencing template. The method was immunoSEQ multiplex PCR; TCRdb's version includes in-frame clones alone and lacks a portion of them. The data hold around 7,000 clones, with 67% observed a single time. Germline values: CDR1 MGHRA, CDR2 YSYEKL. V shed 0 bases, J shed 6 bases, and the junction held 10 bases outside the gene matches. The CDR3 loop spans 17 amino acids. This clone is medium-sized within its sample. Its antigen is undetermined. Punch biopsies of lesional scalp, plus peripheral blood, were taken from alopecia areata patients. The source is a human donor with alopecia areata. The sequences come from skin, collected at week 0. J is TRBJ2-3 and V is TRBV4-1, with 9 bases lining up with TRBD1. The CDR3 nucleotides read TGCGCCAGCAGCCAAGACCAACAGGGGGCATCTTGGGATACGCAGTATTTT. Translating it yields CASSQDQQGASWDTQYF.